Listed below are T cell receptor beta chains from one sample, sequenced in a study of T cells in Graves' hyperthyroidism and ophthalmopathy. A single record per CDR3 protein comes from TCRdb applying MiXCR to the multiplex PCR reads. Among over 45,000 distinct CDR3 sequences, approximately 48% were seen once, and the ten largest hold roughly 10%. The material sequenced was blood. These receptors were taken from a woman in her fifties or sixties with Graves' ophthalmopathy. CDR3s include the opening cysteine and the closing phenylalanine or tryptophan. D genes are given only for firm matches. Clone size is given for some rows only: seen once, a few or many times, or a class if the clone is expanded.

cdr3_nt	cdr3_aa	d_call	v_call	j_call	clone_size
TGTGCCAGCAGGGGACTAGCGGGAGTTCTCGAGCAGTACTTC	CASRGLAGVLEQYF	TRBD2	TRBV2	TRBJ2-7	NA
TGTGCCACCAGTGATTCACATCTAGCAGTTGCTGGAGATACGCAGTATTTT	CATSDSHLAVAGDTQYF	NA	TRBV24-1	TRBJ2-3	many
TGTGCCACCTCAATTAGCGTTTACCCTCCTAATGAGCAGTTCTTC	CATSISVYPPNEQFF	NA	TRBV15	TRBJ2-1	many
TGTGCCACCAGTGATTTGGCCGGGGACACAGATACGCAGTATTTT	CATSDLAGDTDTQYF	NA	TRBV24-1	TRBJ2-3	few
TGTGCCAGTAGTATCAACGGCTACGAGCAGTACTTC	CASSINGYEQYF	NA	TRBV19	TRBJ2-7	NA
TGCAGTGCTACCGCGACTAGCGGGAGGGCATCCAATGAGCAGTATTTT	CSATATSGRASNEQYF	TRBD2	TRBV20-1	TRBJ2-3	NA
TGTGCCACCAGCAGAGATGGGGTGAACACTGAAGCTTTCTTT	CATSRDGVNTEAFF	NA	TRBV15	TRBJ1-1	many
TGCAGTGCTAGAGATCCTAGCGGGGACGACAATGAGCAGTTCTTC	CSARDPSGDDNEQFF	TRBD2	TRBV20-1	TRBJ2-1	many
TGTGCCAGCAGTGAAGCCTTTAGCGGTCAAGAGACCCAGTACTTC	CASSEAFSGQETQYF	NA	TRBV6-1	TRBJ2-5	many
TGTGCCACCAGCAGACCCGGGACAGACAATCAGCCCCAGCATTTT	CATSRPGTDNQPQHF	TRBD1	TRBV15	TRBJ1-5	many
TGTGCCAGCAGCTTCGGGGGAACTGGGGCCAACGTCCTGACTTTC	CASSFGGTGANVLTF	NA	TRBV7-3	TRBJ2-6	NA
TGTGCCAGCAGTTTTTCTCAATCAAGGCATTCACCCCTCCACTTT	CASSFSQSRHSPLHF	NA	TRBV27	TRBJ1-6	many
TGTGCCACCAGTTCGGGACAGGAGCCAGATGGCTACACCTTC	CATSSGQEPDGYTF	TRBD1	TRBV24-1	TRBJ1-2	few
TGTGCCAGTCGTATGGGAGGGCTCATGAACACTAAAGCTTTCTTT	CASRMGGLMNTKAFF	NA	TRBV19	TRBJ1-1	NA
TGTGCCACCAGCAGCCCGACTAGCACAGATACGCAGTATTTT	CATSSPTSTDTQYF	NA	TRBV15	TRBJ2-3	once
TGCAGTGCTAGACTGGGCTTGGGCACTGAAGCTTTCTTT	CSARLGLGTEAFF	NA	TRBV20-1	TRBJ1-1	many
TGTGCCAGCAGCTTAGTTGTAGGGGAGCAGAACTTC	CASSLVVGEQNF	NA	TRBV5-6	TRBJ2-7	NA
TGTGCCACCAGTGATCAGCGGGGGCCCGGGACAGGGTTTGGGGGGCGGCATCAGCCCCAGCATTTT	CATSDQRGPGTGFGGRHQPQHF	TRBD1	TRBV24-1	TRBJ1-5	NA
TGTGCCAGCAGTGAGGGACTAGCGGTGACCTACGGGCAGTACTTC	CASSEGLAVTYGQYF	TRBD2	TRBV2	TRBJ2-7	NA
TGTGCCAGCGAGGGGCCTGGGGCCAACGAGCAGTACTTC	CASEGPGANEQYF	NA	TRBV12-3/TRBV12-4	TRBJ2-7	NA
TGCGCCAGCAGCTTGGGGGGAAAGACCCAGTACTTC	CASSLGGKTQYF	NA	TRBV7-8	TRBJ2-5	NA
TGCGCCAGCAGGGCGGGACTAGCGGCCTGGGAGCAGTACTTC	CASRAGLAAWEQYF	TRBD2	TRBV10-2	TRBJ2-7	medium-sized
TGTGCCAGCAGCCCGGGGAGCGGGGGGGCCTACAATGAGACCCAGTACTTC	CASSPGSGGAYNETQYF	TRBD2	TRBV7-3	TRBJ2-5	NA